This TCR beta chain was sequenced during a study of CD8 T cells in ankylosing spondylitis. General observations from the study: Disease-linked clones bore a CD8+ phenotype, appearing relatively rarely in peripheral blood. Prior literature has documented some motif variants in synovial fluid and blood from reactive arthritis. Characteristic, it appeared, of ankylosing spondylitis blood was a TCR beta motif of roughly 8 highly homologous variants.

The TCR beta libraries were generated through quantitative 5'-RACE incorporating molecular barcodes. TCRdb redid the calling of the 5' RACE reads with MiXCR, one entry per CDR3 protein. The repertoire holds over 130,000 distinct CDR3 sequences, with approximately 48% as singletons. Germline V gives CDR1 MNHNS, CDR2 SASEGT. With 5 bases removed from V and 5 bases from J, the gap between germline ends came to 11 bases. The length of the CDR3 is 13 residues. This clonotype appeared a few times. Its antigen is not known. Sequencing was done on a sample of synovial fluid, either unsorted or a sorted T cell fraction (not recorded which). The receptor was derived from a male donor with ankylosing spondylitis. V and J are TRBV6-1 and TRBJ2-3; D possibly corresponds to TRBD2 (5 bases). CDR3 sequence: CASSTWERDTQYF. In DNA, the CDR3 is TGTGCCAGCAGTACGTGGGAGAGAGATACGCAGTATTTT.